A selection of T cell receptor beta chains follows, all from one sample in a study of blood T cell repertoires in COVID-19. Repertoires were generated with immunoSEQ multiplex PCR, while TCRdb's copy carries only in-frame clones and drops some. The sample carries more than 65,000 clones, 65% to 85% recorded once. Sequencing input: peripheral blood. All receptors derive from a man between 60 and 75 years old with active or convalescent COVID-19. Both conserved end residues are part of each CDR3. Each record gives: V gene, CDR3 protein.

>TRBV27
CASSLGGGEETQYF
>TRBV9
CASSVGGGGNSPLHF
>TRBV30
CAWSGITGAYEQYF
>TRBV7-9
CASSSTGGLNYGYTF
>TRBV7-9
CASSLASGGADTQYF
>TRBV6-6
CASSYTGESHYGYTF
>TRBV19
CASSIRGFGTDTQYF
>TRBV2
CASRWDRAQPQHF
>TRBV7-9
CASSLPYRLAGAGETQYF
>TRBV5-1
CASSFGGLQETQYF
>TRBV4-1
CASSQGQGTEKLFF
>TRBV6-6
CASSSGTSQFF
>TRBV19
CASKSGQDSGGYTF
>TRBV6-5
CASSYFGQGIYGYTF
>TRBV11-2
CASSLGGGLSTDTQYF
>TRBV19
CASSTNRVGNTIYF
>TRBV4-3
CASMSQGHEQFF
>TRBV5-8
CASSSEGISYNEQFF
>TRBV23-1
CASSHPGQLVAREQYF
>TRBV19
CASSLDRGSHNEQFF